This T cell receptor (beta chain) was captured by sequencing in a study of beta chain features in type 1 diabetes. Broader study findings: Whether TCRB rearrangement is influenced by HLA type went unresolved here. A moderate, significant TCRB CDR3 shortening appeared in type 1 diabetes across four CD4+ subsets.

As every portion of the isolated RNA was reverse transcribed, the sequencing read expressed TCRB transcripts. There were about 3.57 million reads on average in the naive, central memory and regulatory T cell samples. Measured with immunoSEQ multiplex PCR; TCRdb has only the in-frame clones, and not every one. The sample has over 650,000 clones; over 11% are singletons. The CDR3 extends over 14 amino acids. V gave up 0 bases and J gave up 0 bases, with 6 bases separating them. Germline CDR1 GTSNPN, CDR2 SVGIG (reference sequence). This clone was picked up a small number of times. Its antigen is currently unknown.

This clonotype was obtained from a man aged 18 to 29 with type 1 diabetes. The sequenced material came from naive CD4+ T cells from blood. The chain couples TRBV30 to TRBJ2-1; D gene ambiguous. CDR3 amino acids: CAWSVGYSYNEQFF. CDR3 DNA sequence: TGTGCCTGGAGTGTCGGCTACTCCTACAATGAGCAGTTCTTC. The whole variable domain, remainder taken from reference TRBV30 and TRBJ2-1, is SQTIHQWPATLVQPVGSPLSLECTVEGTSNPNLYWYRQAAGRGLQLLFYSVGIGQISSEVPQNLSASRPQDRQFILSSKKLLLSDSGFYLCAWSVGYSYNEQFFGPGTRLTVL.